The clone carrying this TCR beta chain turned up a few times. Antigen specificity is unknown. PCR employed 60 Vbeta and 13 Jbeta primers. Measured with immunoSEQ multiplex PCR; TCRdb has only the in-frame clones, and not every one. The data contain some 120,000 clones, about 60% of them seen just once; the ten biggest clones take up 2% to 2.5%. This sample was taken from a study of cytomegalovirus exposure and HLA in healthy donors. Whole-study findings and limits: A list of 150 to 200 TCR beta chains associated with cytomegalovirus was given. The study carried out a later analysis of TCR beta sequences. It associated approximately 17,000 of them with specific HLA alleles at a false discovery rate of 0.05.

Healthy donors of bone marrow made up the group. The TCR comes from a woman in her twenties or thirties in good health and CMV-seronegative. The sequenced sample consisted of PBMCs.

The CDR3 DNA sequence: TGTGCCAGTAGTATAGGGGGACCTAGCGCTGGAAACACCATATATTTT. Amino acids: CASSIGGPSAGNTIYF. The V gene is TRBV19, the J gene TRBJ1-3; possible D gene TRBD1, 5 bases. CDR1 and CDR2 from the germline V gene are LNHDA and SQIVND (reference sequence). V lost 1 base, J lost 2 bases, and 12 bases lay in between. CDR3 size: 16 residues.